These 20 T cell receptor beta chains came from one sample sequenced in a study of blood T cell repertoires in COVID-19. Libraries were prepared by immunoSEQ multiplex PCR; TCRdb keeps only in-frame clonotypes and omits some of them. The repertoire holds around 480,000 clones, with approximately 89% as singletons. The material sequenced was peripheral blood. The receptors derive from a woman aged 50 to 65 with COVID-19, enrolled during active disease.

The chain is built from TRBV28 and TRBJ2-2; 8 bases match TRBD2. V lost 3 bases to trimming and J lost 2 bases; unmatched junction nucleotides: 2. The germline gives CDR1 MDHEN, CDR2 SYDVKM. The CDR3 is 15 residues long. The CDR3 loop reads CASSFGGGNTGELFF. CDR3 sequence (DNA): TGTGCCAGCAGTTTCGGGGGGGGCAACACCGGGGAGCTGTTTTTT.

V usage is TRBV6-5 and J usage is TRBJ1-6, with unresolved D. CDR1 and CDR2 from the germline V gene are MNHEY and SVGAGI. The CDR3 spans 14 residues. The germline V and J ends were trimmed by 0 bases and 9 bases, with 9 bases remaining between them. CDR3 sequence: CASSYSSGFSPLHF. In DNA form, the CDR3 reads TGTGCCAGCAGTTACTCTTCGGGGTTTTCACCCCTCCACTTT.

The rearrangement links TRBV6-2 or TRBV6-3 to TRBJ2-7; 7 bases agree with TRBD1. Germline CDR1 reads MNHEY; CDR2 reads SVGEGT. The CDR3 runs to 13 residues. With V trimmed by 6 bases and J by 1 base, 3 bases remained unmatched. The DNA for the CDR3 is TGTGCCAGCAGCCGGACAGGATCCTACGAGCAGTACTTC. It specifies CASSRTGSYEQYF.

The chain links TRBV28 to TRBJ2-5; 7 nucleotides line up with TRBD1. CDR1 and CDR2 from the germline V gene are MDHEN and SYDVKM. The V gene end was trimmed by 7 bases and the J gene end by 5 bases; junction bases not matched to a gene: 4. This CDR3 has 12 amino acids. The chain's CDR3 is CASMTGIETQYF. In DNA, the CDR3 is TGTGCCAGCATGACAGGGATCGAGACCCAGTACTTC.

This chain joins TRBV5-4 and TRBJ2-2, with 8 positions matching TRBD2. Germline lookup yields CDR1 SGHNT and CDR2 YYREEE (reference sequence). The CDR3 loop spans 15 amino acids. The trim removed 4 bases at V and 6 bases at J, leaving 8 bases unmatched. Written as DNA, the CDR3 is TGTGCCAGCAGCGCACGCGGGGGGTTGTCCGGGGAGCTGTTTTTT. Translating gives CASSARGGLSGELFF.

The rearrangement uses TRBV7-9 and TRBJ2-7; 7 nucleotides match TRBD1. Per germline, CDR1 SEHNR and CDR2 FQNEAQ (reference sequence). Trimming took 5 bases from V and 2 from J; bases not matched to a gene: 3. This CDR3 is 13 amino acids long. CDR3 sequence (DNA): TGTGCCAGCAGCCCCACAGGGGCCTACGAGCAGTACTTC. Translation: CASSPTGAYEQYF. Full variable domain (outside the CDR3, taken from reference TRBV7-9 and TRBJ2-7): DTGVSQNPRHKITKRGQNVTFRCDPISEHNRLYWYRQTLGQGPEFLTYFQNEAQLEKSRLLSDRFSAERPKGSFSTLEIQRTEQGDSAMYLCASSPTGAYEQYFGPGTRLTVT.

For the CDR3, the DNA is TGTGCCAGCAGCTTAACCGGAGGGGAGGATACGCAGTATTTT. Translating it yields CASSLTGGEDTQYF. V and J are TRBV7-3 and TRBJ2-3; weak D call: TRBD2 (6 bases). Trimming cost V 0 bases and J 6 bases, with 10 bases left between them. CDR1 and CDR2 (germline): SGHTA, FQGTGA. CDR3 length: 14 residues.

The chain has TRBV7-8 and TRBJ2-1; TRBD1 agrees at 10 bases. The length of the CDR3 is 14 residues. V lost 5 bases and J lost 2; bases outside the gene matches: 0. Per the germline V gene, CDR1 is SGHVS and CDR2 is FQNEAQ. The CDR3 nucleotides are TGTGCCAGCAGCGGACAGGGGGCCTACAATGAGCAGTTCTTC. This translates into CASSGQGAYNEQFF.

The table lists this clone with a count of one. The chain carries TRBV7-8 and TRBJ2-7; 9 positions match TRBD2. CDR1 and CDR2 (germline): SGHVS, FQNEAQ. This CDR3 has 15 amino acids. The ends lost 0 bases at V and 2 bases at J; junction bases unmatched: 2. In DNA form, the CDR3 reads TGTGCCAGCAGCTTAGCGACTAGCGGACCCTACGAGCAGTACTTC. Its protein product is CASSLATSGPYEQYF.

This clone is a singleton in its sample. V and J are TRBV11-3 and TRBJ2-7; 9 bases line up with TRBD1. Germline assignment: CDR1 SGHNT and CDR2 YENEEA. V lost 6 bases and J lost 5; bases outside the gene matches: 5. The CDR3 consists of 13 residues. The CDR3 DNA is TGTGCCAGCAGTACGACAGGGGGGGACGAGCAGTACTTC. Encoded protein: CASSTTGGDEQYF.

The V call is TRBV12-5, the J call TRBJ1-5; D gene ambiguous. The germline gives CDR1 LGHNT, CDR2 FRNRAP. The CDR3 has 13 amino acids. The V end was cut by 5 bases, the J end by 10 bases, with 15 bases between. The CDR3 is CASGRTGEGPQHF. CDR3 nucleotide sequence: TGTGCTAGTGGTCGGACTGGGGAAGGACCCCAGCATTTT.

The rearrangement uses TRBV3-1 (or the pseudogene TRBV3-2) and TRBJ2-2; TRBD1 aligns across 9 bases. This CDR3 is 15 amino acids long. CDR1 is LGHDT, CDR2 YNNKEL, per germline (reference sequence). After removal of 6 bases from V and 5 bases from J, the junction contained 7 bases not matched to a gene. The CDR3 loop reads CASSPGTGTTGELFF. The CDR3 DNA reads TGTGCCAGCAGTCCCGGGACAGGGACGACCGGGGAGCTGTTTTTT.

The chain uses TRBV3-1 (or the pseudogene TRBV3-2) and TRBJ2-1, with D perhaps matching TRBD2 (6 bases). V was shortened by 1 base and J by 0 bases, with 19 bases between the two germline ends. The CDR3 is 19 amino acids. Per germline, CDR1 LGHDT and CDR2 YNNKEL (reference sequence). The CDR3 is CASSQGPRSAGSSYNEQFF. In DNA form, the CDR3 reads TGTGCCAGCAGCCAAGGCCCCCGAAGTGCGGGAAGCTCCTACAATGAGCAGTTCTTC.

The rearrangement links TRBV11-3 to TRBJ1-3; D not certain. The V gene's germline CDR1 is SGHNT and CDR2 YENEEA. V lost 3 bases, J lost 0 bases, and 12 bases lay in between. The CDR3 has 16 amino acids. This CDR3 is CASSFSHGSSGNTIYF. CDR3 sequence (DNA): TGTGCCAGCAGCTTTTCACATGGGAGCTCTGGAAACACCATATATTTT.

In the case of this clone: The conserved final phenylalanine or tryptophan is absent from the CDR3, which likely points to a read error. No DNA is shown, since the ends of the CDR3 on it are uncertain; the CDR3 is the one TCRdb lists. The genes are TRBV11-2 and TRBJ1-1; TRBD1, the D gene given by the table, was not confirmed from the DNA. CDR1 and CDR2 (germline): SGHAT, FQNNGV. The CDR3 region is 13 residues in length, termini included. CDR3 residues: CASTLGQRTGPQR.

V usage is TRBV6-5 and J usage is TRBJ1-3; D unclear. The V end lost 8 bases, the J end lost 0 bases, and 5 bases lay between the germline ends. The CDR3 is 12 residues long. Germline values: CDR1 MNHEY, CDR2 SVGAGI. The CDR3 reads CASLSSGNTIYF. For the CDR3, the DNA is TGTGCCAGCTTATCCTCTGGAAACACCATATATTTT.

The chain employs TRBV27 and TRBJ2-7, with TRBD2 matching 8 bases. CDR1 is MNHEY and CDR2 is SMNVEV in the germline V gene (reference sequence). The CDR3 is 14 amino acids. Trimming removed 6 bases from V and 2 bases from J; junction bases left unmatched: 6. The DNA for the CDR3 is TGTGCCAGCAGACGAGCGGGGGAGGCCTACGAGCAGTACTTC. Its translation is CASRRAGEAYEQYF.

The chain joins TRBV19 to TRBJ1-1; TRBD1 matches at 9 bases. Trimming took 9 bases from V and 4 from J; bases not matched to a gene: 21. Germline V CDR1 and CDR2: LNHDA, SQIVND (reference sequence). The CDR3 extends over 18 amino acids. The CDR3 DNA reads TGTGCCAGCCGTCGCGGGATGCGGACAGGGGAAAGTGGCACTGAAGCTTTCTTT. Its protein product is CASRRGMRTGESGTEAFF.

The chain carries TRBV7-9 and TRBJ1-1; D perhaps matches TRBD1 (5 bases). CDR3 length: 15 residues. Trimming removed 1 base from V and 5 bases from J, with 14 bases in between. Germline V gene lookup returns CDR1 SEHNR and CDR2 FQNEAQ (reference sequence). The CDR3 DNA is TGTGCCAGCAGCTTAGGAGGGGAGGGGCCGACTGAAGCTTTCTTT. Protein sequence: CASSLGGEGPTEAFF.

This clone has a single count. The rearrangement joins TRBV5-1 to TRBJ2-7; 9 bases are shared with TRBD2. The germline CDR1 and CDR2 sequences are SGHRS and YFSETQ. The CDR3 totals 14 residues. V gave up 4 bases and J gave up 2 bases; unmatched junction bases: 4. The CDR3 sequence is CASSPSGEPYEQYF. The CDR3 DNA is TGCGCCAGCAGCCCTAGCGGGGAGCCCTACGAGCAGTACTTC.